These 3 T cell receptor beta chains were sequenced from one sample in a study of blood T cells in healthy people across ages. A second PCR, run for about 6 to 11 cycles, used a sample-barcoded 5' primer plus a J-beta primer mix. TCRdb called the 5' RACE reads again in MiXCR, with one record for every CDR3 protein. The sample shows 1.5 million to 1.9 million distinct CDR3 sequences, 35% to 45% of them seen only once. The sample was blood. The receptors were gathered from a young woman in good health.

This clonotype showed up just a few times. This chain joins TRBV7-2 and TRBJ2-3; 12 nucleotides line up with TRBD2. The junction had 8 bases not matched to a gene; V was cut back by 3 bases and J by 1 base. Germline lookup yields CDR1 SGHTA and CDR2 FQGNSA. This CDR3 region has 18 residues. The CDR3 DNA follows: TGTGCCAGCAGCTTTCTAGCGGGGGGGCGAGTGGGCACAGATACGCAGTATTTT. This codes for CASSFLAGGRVGTDTQYF.

CDR3 sequence (DNA): TGTGCCAGCAGTTCCCAGCGGGGGGCCAGAAATGAGCAGTTCTTC. The encoded protein is CASSSQRGARNEQFF. J is TRBJ2-1 and V is TRBV12-3 or TRBV12-4; 9 nucleotides match TRBD2. V lost 4 bases and J lost 7; bases outside the gene matches: 8. This CDR3 has 15 amino acids.

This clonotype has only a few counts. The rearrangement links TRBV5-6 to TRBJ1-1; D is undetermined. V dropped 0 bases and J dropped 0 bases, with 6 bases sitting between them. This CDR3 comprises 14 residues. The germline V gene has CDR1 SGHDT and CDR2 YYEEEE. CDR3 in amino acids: CASSLALVNTEAFF. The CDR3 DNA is TGTGCCAGCAGCTTGGCCTTAGTGAACACTGAAGCTTTCTTT.